This T cell receptor (beta chain) was found in a study of Graves' ophthalmopathy and Graves' hyperthyroidism. Study information: Before any treatment, peripheral blood was taken at the initial diagnosis.

V lost 4 bases and J 2 bases, leaving 14 bases between the germline ends. The CDR3 spans 14 residues. The germline V gene encodes CDR1 DFQATT and CDR2 SNEGSKA (reference sequence). Ten or more counts support this clonotype. RNA transcripts served as template for amplifying TCR beta CDR3 sequences. HTBI primers were employed in first-round RT-PCR, then a second-round multiplex PCR followed. TCRdb recomputed calls from the multiplex PCR reads with MiXCR, one row per CDR3 protein. The table includes 680,000 or so distinct CDR3 sequences, over 20% detected once. Hyperthyroidism qualified as stable when ophthalmopathy did not develop within 18 months of follow-up. The PBMCs had their origin in about 9.7 ml of fresh peripheral blood.

The clonotype comes from a woman aged 18-29 years with stable Graves' hyperthyroidism. Some clones in this sample may be carry-over from other donors' samples. Sequencing was carried out using peripheral blood. The gene calls are TRBV20-1 and TRBJ2-5, with a tentative D call TRBD1 (6 bases). CDR3 sequence: CSANPGDRQETQYF. The CDR3 DNA sequence: TGCAGTGCTAACCCAGGAGACAGGCAAGAGACCCAGTACTTC.